Listed below are T cell receptor beta chains from one sample, sequenced in a study of human T cells and chemical hapten exposure. TCRdb re-derived calls from the RACE reads in MiXCR, one entry per CDR3 protein. The sample has around 27,000 distinct CDR3 sequences; over 4.5% are singletons. Sequences were derived from whole blood, sampled in connection with sensitization to the hapten diphenylcyclopropenone (DPC). The receptors derive from a man aged 25 to 40 with alopecia areata. Some clones in this sample may be carry-over from other donors' samples. CDR3s include the opening cysteine and the closing phenylalanine or tryptophan. Fields, in order: V gene, J gene, CDR3 protein.

V: TRBV7-6; J: TRBJ2-3; CDR3: CASSFGTGFGDTQYF
V: TRBV20-1; J: TRBJ2-3; CDR3: CSARGTGDSTDTQYF
V: TRBV6-2/TRBV6-3; J: TRBJ1-5; CDR3: CASRTGQGDQPQHF
V: TRBV3-1; J: TRBJ2-3; CDR3: CASSPRLARTDTQYF
V: TRBV6-2/TRBV6-3; J: TRBJ2-1; CDR3: CASSYTYRQGWDNEQFF
V: TRBV27; J: TRBJ2-1; CDR3: CASSSPHLAGVVGEQFF
V: TRBV25-1; J: TRBJ2-7; CDR3: CASQGGEQYF
V: TRBV20-1; J: TRBJ1-5; CDR3: CSARTSNQPQHF
V: TRBV6-2/TRBV6-3; J: TRBJ1-5; CDR3: CASEGVPRNQPQHF
V: TRBV24-1; J: TRBJ1-2; CDR3: CATSDSDSYGYTF
V: TRBV7-9; J: TRBJ1-1; CDR3: CASSLRSARQPEDTEAFF
V: TRBV15; J: TRBJ2-4; CDR3: CATSRDLIQHNIQYF
V: TRBV7-9; J: TRBJ1-1; CDR3: CASSLGAGDTEAFF
V: TRBV4-3; J: TRBJ1-1; CDR3: CASSQGPADPNTEAFF
V: TRBV4-1; J: TRBJ2-1; CDR3: CASSHESPGLAGPLEQFF
V: TRBV29-1; J: TRBJ1-1; CDR3: CSVSGDTEAFF
V: TRBV28; J: TRBJ2-4; CDR3: CASSLRLENIQYF
V: TRBV15; J: TRBJ1-5; CDR3: CATSGEIYSNQPQHF
V: TRBV6-5; J: TRBJ1-1; CDR3: CASSFSHDRNTEAFF
V: TRBV6-2/TRBV6-3; J: TRBJ1-5; CDR3: CASSHSWTGDLYSNQPQHF
V: TRBV6-5; J: TRBJ2-1; CDR3: CASSLGGWDNEQFF
V: TRBV25-1; J: TRBJ2-1; CDR3: CASSGQGAENEQFF
V: TRBV12-3/TRBV12-4; J: TRBJ1-5; CDR3: CASSSGIVGGNQPQHF
V: TRBV12-3/TRBV12-4; J: TRBJ1-1; CDR3: CASILGMNTEAFF
V: TRBV7-3; J: TRBJ2-2; CDR3: CASSLQGAANTGELFF
V: TRBV11-3; J: TRBJ1-1; CDR3: CASSLARDTEAFF
V: TRBV7-9; J: TRBJ2-3; CDR3: CASSLGLAGFTDTQYF
V: TRBV18; J: TRBJ2-7; CDR3: CVSSPTSGGDREQYF
V: TRBV7-9; J: TRBJ1-2; CDR3: CASSQGGFNYGYTF
V: TRBV7-9; J: TRBJ2-2; CDR3: CASSPRPPNTGELFF
V: TRBV2; J: TRBJ2-3; CDR3: CASIELAGVTDTQYF
V: TRBV12-3/TRBV12-4; J: TRBJ1-5; CDR3: CASSHWTENNQPQHF
V: TRBV28; J: TRBJ1-6; CDR3: CASSFRAQSSYNSPLHF
V: TRBV27; J: TRBJ1-6; CDR3: CASSLGRTGLNSPLHF
V: TRBV24-1; J: TRBJ2-3; CDR3: CATSDTGTGYIPDTQYF
V: TRBV11-2; J: TRBJ2-1; CDR3: CASSPTRSEKPIGQFF
V: TRBV20-1; J: TRBJ1-5; CDR3: CSARDPQGGHQPQHF
V: TRBV24-1; J: TRBJ2-6; CDR3: CATSDLAYSGANVLTF